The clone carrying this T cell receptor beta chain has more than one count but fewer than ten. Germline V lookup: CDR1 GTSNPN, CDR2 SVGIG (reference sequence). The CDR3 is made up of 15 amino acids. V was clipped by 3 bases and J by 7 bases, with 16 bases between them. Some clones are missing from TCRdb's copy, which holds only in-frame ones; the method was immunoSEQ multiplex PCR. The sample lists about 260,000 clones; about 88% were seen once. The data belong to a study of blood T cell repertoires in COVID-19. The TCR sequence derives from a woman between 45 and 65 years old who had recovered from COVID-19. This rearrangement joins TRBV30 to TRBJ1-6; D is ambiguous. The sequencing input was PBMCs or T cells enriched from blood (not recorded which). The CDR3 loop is CAWRLRRGGNSPLHF. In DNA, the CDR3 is TGTGCCTGGAGGTTACGGCGGGGAGGGAATTCACCCCTCCACTTT.